The subject of this entry is one TCR beta chain. Its antigen is still unknown. Amplification used 60 Vbeta primers and 13 Jbeta primers. The table came from immunoSEQ multiplex PCR; TCRdb's copy has only in-frame clones and leaves some out. The sample yields roughly 230,000 clones, roughly 73% seen once. This specimen belongs to a study of cytomegalovirus exposure and HLA in healthy donors. Study results and limitations: Beyond CMV serostatus, there was no information to go on about immune exposure. What TCR beta sequences reportedly achieved was accurate prediction of HLA-A and HLA-B alleles in most subjects. A reported reduction in N-insertions relative to the approximately 640-donor mean was seen in an Asian-associated ancestry cluster in a later analysis.

V lost 4 bases, J lost 3 bases, and 8 bases stayed unmatched. In germline, CDR1 is MGHDK, CDR2 SYGVNS. The CDR3 totals 15 residues. The chain links TRBV25-1 to TRBJ2-5; 7 positions agree with TRBD2. Sequencing input: PBMCs. The sequence was collected from a boy aged 5-17 years in good health and CMV-seronegative. Written as DNA, the CDR3 is TGTGCCAGCAGTGTAGGGACTACTCAGAAAGAGACCCAGTACTTC. Residues: CASSVGTTQKETQYF.